What follows are 6 T cell receptor beta chains derived from one specimen sequenced in a study of T cell responses to AZD1222 COVID-19 vaccine. Sequencing used immunoSEQ multiplex PCR; TCRdb keeps in-frame clones, though not all of them. The data show some 56,000 clones, roughly nine tenths seen once. Sequenced here: peripheral blood, sampled 28 days after the second AZD1222 dose. The receptors shown here come from an adult who received the AZD1222 COVID-19 vaccine.

The chain is built from TRBV25-1 and TRBJ1-2, with 7 bases lining up with TRBD1. V lost 7 bases, J lost 7 bases, and 9 bases stayed unmatched. CDR3 length: 13 amino acids. Germline-derived CDR1 and CDR2 are MGHDK and SYGVNS. The CDR3 is CASKTGEGSGYTF. The CDR3, as DNA: TGTGCCAGCAAAACAGGGGAGGGGTCTGGCTACACCTTC.

CDR3 bases: TGCGCCAGCAGTTTCGTGCGGCACCCGCCCGGGGAGCTGTTTTTT. This encodes CASSFVRHPPGELFF. The V and J genes are TRBV10-1 and TRBJ2-2; D unresolved. Germline V gene data show CDR1 as WNHNN and CDR2 as SYGVQD (reference sequence). The CDR3 extends over 15 amino acids. Trimming shortened V by 5 bases and J by 6 bases, and 16 bases separated the two germline ends.

The CDR3 region is CASSIRLGEQYF. The CDR3 nucleotides read TGTGCCAGTAGTATCAGACTGGGCGAGCAGTACTTC. The V call is TRBV19, the J call TRBJ2-7, with D unresolved. From germline, CDR1 is LNHDA and CDR2 SQIVND (reference sequence). The CDR3 runs to 12 residues. V lost 3 bases and J 6 bases, leaving 9 bases between the germline ends.

This clone was seen just once. The chain links TRBV7-8 to TRBJ2-2; perhaps TRBD1 as D (5 bases). The CDR3 contains 14 residues. The ends were cut back, 5 bases at V and 6 bases at J, with 13 bases in the middle. Germline V gives CDR1 SGHVS, CDR2 FQNEAQ. The CDR3 bases are TGTGCCAGCAGCCTCACCAGGGAATCCGGGGAGCTGTTTTTT. This translates into CASSLTRESGELFF.

V is TRBV5-6 and J is TRBJ1-1, with 7 bases that match TRBD1. The CDR3 is made up of 13 amino acids. The V gene's germline CDR1 is SGHDT and CDR2 YYEEEE. V shed 4 bases, J shed 11 bases, and the junction held 11 bases outside the gene matches. CDR3 in DNA: TGTGCCAGCAGCCTATCAACAGGGGCCGGGGCTTTCTTT. Residues: CASSLSTGAGAFF.

The chain carries TRBV10-2 and TRBJ1-6; D possibly corresponds to TRBD1 (5 bases). Trimming cost V 7 bases and J 4 bases, with 8 bases left between them. In germline, CDR1 is WSHSY, CDR2 SAAADI. This CDR3 spans 13 amino acids. CDR3 coding DNA: TGCGCCAGCAACCGACAGTATAATTCACCCCTCCACTTT. Translating it yields CASNRQYNSPLHF.